One sample yielded the 4 T cell receptor beta chains listed below, sequenced in a study of human T cells and chemical hapten exposure. TCRdb recomputed calls from the RACE reads with MiXCR, one row per CDR3 protein. The sample records fewer than 350,000 distinct CDR3 sequences, around 7% being singletons. Stated time point: pre-sensitization, week 0. Described treatment: therapeutic diphenylcyclopropenone sensitization with weekly scalp DPC. The material was whole blood, obtained in connection with sensitization to the hapten diphenylcyclopropenone (DPC). Source of these receptors: a man aged 18 to 35 with alopecia areata. Some clones in this sample may be carry-over from other donors' samples.

The chain carries TRBV7-9 and TRBJ1-6, with D maybe TRBD1 (6 bases). Trimming shortened V by 3 bases and J by 3 bases, and 21 bases separated the two germline ends. The V gene's germline CDR1 is SEHNR and CDR2 FQNEAQ (reference sequence). The CDR3 covers 19 residues. For the CDR3, the DNA is TGTGCCAGCAGCTTTTTATCTGGGGGCGCCCCGATCTATAATTCACCCCTCCACTTT. It specifies CASSFLSGGAPIYNSPLHF.

The V call is TRBV5-1, the J call TRBJ2-3; 12 bases are a match to TRBD2. The CDR3 covers 19 residues. Germline-derived CDR1 and CDR2 are SGHRS and YFSETQ. V dropped 3 bases and J dropped 3; count of bases not matched to a gene: 14. CDR3 residues: CASSSGGPFTSGGTDTQYF. DNA for the CDR3: TGCGCCAGCAGCTCTGGTGGCCCTTTTACTAGCGGGGGGACAGATACGCAGTATTTT.

The V call is TRBV24-1, the J call TRBJ1-2; D is possibly TRBD1 (5 bases). The CDR3 runs 15 residues. Deletions cut 9 bases from V and 3 bases from J, with 19 bases between. Germline CDR1 KGHDR, CDR2 SFDVKD. CDR3 DNA: TGTGCCACCCAAGGAGGGGACCAGCTACACTATGGCTACACCTTC. Its protein is CATQGGDQLHYGYTF.

In its sample, this clonotype was seen many times. The gene calls are TRBV7-2 and TRBJ1-4, with D hard to call. This CDR3 region has 14 residues. Trimming took 1 base from V and 8 from J, leaving 11 bases between them. Germline loops: CDR1 SGHTA, CDR2 FQGNSA. CDR3 sequence: CASSLEGSGEKLFF. The CDR3 DNA reads TGTGCCAGCAGCTTAGAGGGATCTGGCGAAAAACTGTTTTTT.